The sequence of this TCR beta chain was determined in a study of T cells in Graves' hyperthyroidism and ophthalmopathy. Study details: Sampling of peripheral blood happened at initial diagnosis, prior to any treatment.

Diagnostic decisions used clinical symptoms, serum thyroxine and TRAb, thyroid ultrasound and orbital computed tomography. The length of the CDR3 is 12 residues. J was trimmed by 15 bases and V by 0 bases; bases with no gene match: 5. This clonotype was seen more than once but under ten times. RNA transcripts served as the template for amplifying TCR beta CDR3 regions. In the first-round RT-PCR of the TCR CDR3, the HTBI primer set was used. A single record per CDR3 protein comes from TCRdb applying MiXCR to the multiplex PCR reads. This sample has 550,000 to 600,000 distinct CDR3 sequences; approximately 14% occur once, and the top ten carry roughly 7%.

The chain couples TRBV12-3 or TRBV12-4 to TRBJ2-1; 7 bases fit TRBD2. The source is a woman between 18 and 29 years old with Graves' ophthalmopathy. The source material was blood. The CDR3 here is CASSLAGGSWFF. CDR3 coding DNA: TGTGCCAGCAGTTTAGCGGGCGGGAGTTGGTTCTTC.